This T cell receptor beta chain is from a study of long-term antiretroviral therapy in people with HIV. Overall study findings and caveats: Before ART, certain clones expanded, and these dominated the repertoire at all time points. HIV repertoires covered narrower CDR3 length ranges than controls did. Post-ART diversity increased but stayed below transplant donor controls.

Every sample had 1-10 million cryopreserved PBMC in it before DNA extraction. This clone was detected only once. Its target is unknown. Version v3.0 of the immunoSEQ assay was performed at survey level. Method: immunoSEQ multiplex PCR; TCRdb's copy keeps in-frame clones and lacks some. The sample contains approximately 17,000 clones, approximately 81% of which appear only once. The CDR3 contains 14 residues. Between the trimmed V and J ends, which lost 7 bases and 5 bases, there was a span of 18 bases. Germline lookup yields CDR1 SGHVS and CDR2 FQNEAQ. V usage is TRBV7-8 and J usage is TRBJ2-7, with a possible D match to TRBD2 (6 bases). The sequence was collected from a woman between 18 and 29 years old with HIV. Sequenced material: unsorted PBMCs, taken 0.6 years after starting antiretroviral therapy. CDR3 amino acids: CASTPGRQANEQYF. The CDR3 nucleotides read TGTGCCAGCACCCCGGGGAGGCAAGCCAACGAGCAGTACTTC.